The present T cell receptor (beta chain) was sequenced within a study of control samples from healthy donors and cancer patients. The CDR3 sequence is 13 residues long. The V end lost 4 bases, the J end lost 6 bases, and 13 bases lay between the germline ends. Germline loops: CDR1 SGHRS, CDR2 YFSETQ. Generated by immunoSEQ multiplex PCR, the TCRdb table keeps only in-frame clones and is missing some. The data show about 150,000 clones, around 90% seen once. Sequencing was done on a sample of blood. This clonotype was obtained from a man younger than 35 in good health. The chain has TRBV5-1 and TRBJ1-1; possible D gene TRBD1, 6 bases. The CDR3 DNA follows: TGCGCCAGCAGCGTACAGGGTTCCTCTGAAGCTTTCTTT. Translated, it gives CASSVQGSSEAFF.